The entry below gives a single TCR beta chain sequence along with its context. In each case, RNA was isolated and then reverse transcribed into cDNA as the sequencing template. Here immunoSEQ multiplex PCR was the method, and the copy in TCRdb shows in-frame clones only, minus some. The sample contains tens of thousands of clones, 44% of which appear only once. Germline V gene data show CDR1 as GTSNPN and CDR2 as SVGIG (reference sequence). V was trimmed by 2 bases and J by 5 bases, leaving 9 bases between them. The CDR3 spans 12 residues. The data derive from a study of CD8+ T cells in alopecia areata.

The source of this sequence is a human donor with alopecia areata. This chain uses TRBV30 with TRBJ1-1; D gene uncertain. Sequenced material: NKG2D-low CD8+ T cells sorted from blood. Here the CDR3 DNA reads TGTGCCTGGAGTATCCTAGGGACTGAAGCTTTCTTT. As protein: CAWSILGTEAFF.